The 23 T cell receptor beta chains below all came from one sample that was sequenced in a study of metastatic and nonmetastatic thyroid tumors. TCRdb reanalyzed the PCR reads via MiXCR. The sample holds approximately 28,000 clones, about 16% seen once. None of the patients had undergone any treatment ahead of thyroid surgery. The sample consisted of blood. Every receptor here comes from a male donor with papillary thyroid cancer or a benign thyroid nodule (not recorded which). Some clones in this sample may be carry-over from other donors' samples.

This clone was seen more than once but under ten times. The genes are TRBV10-2 and TRBJ2-7; 8 bases fit TRBD2. The V gene's germline CDR1 is WSHSY and CDR2 SAAADI. Losses at the gene ends were 6 bases for V and 6 bases for J; bases not matched to a gene: 16. The CDR3 runs 16 residues. CDR3 coding DNA: TGCGCCAGCAGAGCACCTCAGGGGACTAGTGGGAGCGAGCAGTACTTC. The encoded protein is CASRAPQGTSGSEQYF.

This clone was seen at least ten times. This chain links TRBV7-9 with TRBJ1-2, with D uncertain. Germline V CDR1 and CDR2: SEHNR, FQNEAQ (reference sequence). This CDR3 has 15 amino acids. Trimming shortened V by 1 base and J by 4 bases, and 13 bases separated the two germline ends. The chain's CDR3 is CASSLVGTISYGYTF. CDR3 DNA: TGTGCCAGCAGCTTAGTCGGCACGATATCCTATGGCTACACCTTC. Complete variable domain (other parts from reference TRBV7-9 and TRBJ1-2): DTGVSQNPRHKITKRGQNVTFRCDPISEHNRLYWYRQTLGQGPEFLTYFQNEAQLEKSRLLSDRFSAERPKGSFSTLEIQRTEQGDSAMYLCASSLVGTISYGYTFGSGTRLTVV.

This clone was counted at least ten times. J is TRBJ2-3 and V is TRBV9; TRBD2 matches at 8 bases. This CDR3 region has 14 residues. The germline V gene has CDR1 SGDLS and CDR2 YYNGEE. J was trimmed by 6 bases and V by 0 bases; bases with no gene match: 3. CDR3 sequence (DNA): TGTGCCAGCAGCGTAGAAGCGGGAGTGGATACGCAGTATTTT. Its translation is CASSVEAGVDTQYF.

In this sample, this clone turned up many times. This chain links TRBV7-9 with TRBJ2-7; possibly TRBD1 for D (6 bases). Germline CDR1 SEHNR, CDR2 FQNEAQ (reference sequence). The ends were cut back, 1 base at V and 12 bases at J, with 10 bases in the middle. The length of the CDR3 is 11 residues. This chain's CDR3 is CASSLGDTSYF. In DNA form, the CDR3 reads TGTGCCAGCAGCTTAGGGGACACCTCGTACTTC.

This clone was seen only a few times. This sequence joins TRBV12-3 or TRBV12-4 and TRBJ2-1; D is ambiguous. Trimming took off 6 bases at V and 6 bases at J, with 9 bases between the two ends. This CDR3 is built from 12 residues. CDR3 sequence (DNA): TGTGCCAGCAGGTCGCTTAGCAATGAGCAGTTCTTC. Translated, it gives CASRSLSNEQFF.

This clone was picked up many times. This chain joins TRBV5-5 and TRBJ2-1; the D gene is possibly TRBD2 (6 bases). The germline gives CDR1 SGHKS, CDR2 YYEKEE (reference sequence). The CDR3 spans 16 residues. V lost 0 bases and J 5 bases, leaving 15 bases between the germline ends. CDR3 sequence reads: CASSLAGGKDNNEQFF. In DNA form, the CDR3 reads TGTGCCAGCAGCTTGGCGGGCGGGAAAGACAACAATGAGCAGTTCTTC.

This clone was recorded at least ten times. The chain recombines TRBV3-1 with TRBJ2-3, with 9 bases aligning to TRBD1. Trimming removed 5 bases from V and 2 bases from J; junction bases left unmatched: 8. The germline CDR1 and CDR2 sequences are LGHDT and YNNKEL (reference sequence). The CDR3 is made up of 16 amino acids. The CDR3 DNA follows: TGTGCCAGCAGCGCCCGGACAGGGGACGACACAGATACGCAGTATTTT. Its translation: CASSARTGDDTDTQYF.

The chain couples TRBV13 to TRBJ2-7, with D maybe TRBD2 (7 bases). The CDR3 is made up of 15 amino acids. From germline, CDR1 is PRHDT and CDR2 FYEKMQ (reference sequence). V was clipped by 0 bases and J by 3 bases, with 12 bases between them. In nucleotides, the CDR3 is TGTGCCAGCAGCTTAGGAGGCGGGGGCGGCTACGAGCAGTACTTC. As protein: CASSLGGGGGYEQYF.

This clone was recorded many times. V is TRBV7-9 and J is TRBJ2-4, with D maybe TRBD2 (7 bases). The germline gives CDR1 SEHNR, CDR2 FQNEAQ (reference sequence). CDR3 length: 16 residues. V was cut by 1 base and J by 8 bases, with 18 bases left in between. The CDR3 nucleotides are TGTGCCAGCAGCTTAGAAAAAGGGGGGGCATTGTACATTCAGTACTTC. Amino acids: CASSLEKGGALYIQYF.

This clone was detected ten times or more. The chain combines TRBV7-9 with TRBJ2-5; TRBD2 matches at 8 bases. This CDR3 has 15 residues. In germline, CDR1 is SEHNR, CDR2 FQNEAQ (reference sequence). V gave up 4 bases and J gave up 5 bases; unmatched junction bases: 9. CDR3 in DNA: TGTGCCAGCAGCTCCTTCTTCGGGGGGGACGAGACCCAGTACTTC. As protein: CASSSFFGGDETQYF.

This clone was seen at least ten times. This chain links TRBV5-1 with TRBJ1-1; tentative D call: TRBD1 (6 bases). Germline V lookup: CDR1 SGHRS, CDR2 YFSETQ. V was clipped by 3 bases and J by 5 bases, with 11 bases between them. There are 13 residues in the CDR3. CDR3 in amino acids: CASSSGQITEAFF. In nucleotides, the CDR3 is TGCGCCAGCAGCTCCGGACAGATAACTGAAGCTTTCTTT.

This clone was detected many times. The chain recombines TRBV20-1 with TRBJ1-1; 8 bases are a match to TRBD1. V shed 5 bases, J shed 8 bases, and the junction held 4 bases outside the gene matches. The CDR3 spans 11 residues. In germline, CDR1 is DFQATT, CDR2 SNEGSKA (reference sequence). In DNA form, the CDR3 reads TGCAGTGCTGGAGGACAGGGAGAAGCTTTCTTT. Residues: CSAGGQGEAFF.

This clone was detected many times. The chain has TRBV3-1 and TRBJ1-6; D call uncertain. The length of the CDR3 is 12 residues. V gave up 1 base and J gave up 8 bases, with 3 bases separating them. The germline V gene encodes CDR1 LGHDT and CDR2 YNNKEL (reference sequence). For the CDR3, the DNA is TGTGCCAGCAGCCAAGCGGATTCACCCCTCCACTTT. It is translated as CASSQADSPLHF. Using reference TRBV3-1 and TRBJ1-6 for the parts outside the CDR3, the full variable domain is DTAVSQTPKYLVTQMGNDKSIKCEQNLGHDTMYWYKQDSKKFLKIMFSYNNKELIINETVPNRFSPKSPDKAHLNLHINSLELGDSAVYFCASSQADSPLHFGNGTRLTVT.

The sample holds many counts of this clone. The chain recombines TRBV7-3 with TRBJ2-1; TRBD2 matches at 13 bases. V lost 8 bases to trimming and J lost 7 bases; unmatched junction nucleotides: 2. CDR3 length: 13 residues. Germline lookup yields CDR1 SGHTA and CDR2 FQGTGA. The CDR3 bases are TGTGCCAGCGGACTAGCGGGAGCAAATGAGCAGTTCTTC. It encodes CASGLAGANEQFF.

The chain couples TRBV6-1 to TRBJ2-1; D not resolved. V was trimmed by 6 bases and J by 8 bases, leaving 8 bases between them. CDR1 is MNHNS and CDR2 is SASEGT in the germline V gene. The CDR3 is 11 amino acids. In DNA form, the CDR3 reads TGTGCCAGCAGGCGTTACGATGAGCAGTTCTTC. Translation: CASRRYDEQFF.

This clone was detected ten times or more. A much larger clone lies one base from this, so it may be a read error. Different DNA sequences within this sample yield the same CDR3. The V gene is TRBV6-4, the J gene TRBJ1-1; D is unclear. V lost 3 bases and J lost 8, with 13 bases in between. CDR1 MRHNA and CDR2 SNTAGT come from the germline V gene. This CDR3 has 13 residues. The CDR3 DNA is TGTGCCAGCAGTGATTCGTCCAGGTCCGAAGCTTTCTTT. Its translation is CASSDSSRSEAFF.

This clone was detected many times. The J gene is TRBJ2-7, the V gene TRBV13; TRBD1 aligns across 11 bases. With V trimmed by 5 bases and J by 4 bases, 4 bases remained unmatched. The length of the CDR3 is 14 residues. Looked up from germline, CDR1 is PRHDT and CDR2 is FYEKMQ (reference sequence). DNA for the CDR3: TGTGCCAGCAGCCTGGGGACAGGGGGTTACGAGCAGTACTTC. Its translation: CASSLGTGGYEQYF.

Comments on this clone: The junction departs from the called germline gene at one end, perhaps through a read error. The chain is built from TRBV7-3 and TRBJ1-1, with D unclear. The CDR3 sequence is 13 residues long. Germline CDR1 is SGHTA and CDR2 is FQGTGA. CDR3 region: CASSLTVNTEAFF. In DNA, the CDR3 is TGTGCCAGCAGCCTAACAGTAAACACTGAAGCTTTCTTT.

This clone is labeled medium-sized. V usage is TRBV6-2 or TRBV6-3 and J usage is TRBJ2-7; TRBD2 aligns across 11 bases. Trimming at V came to 6 bases and at J to 2 bases, leaving 3 bases not matched to a gene. Germline CDR1 and CDR2: MNHEY and SVGEGT. The CDR3 runs to 14 residues. CDR3 sequence: CASRQLAGAYEQYF. CDR3 coding DNA: TGTGCCAGCAGACAACTAGCGGGGGCCTACGAGCAGTACTTC.

This clone came up many times. V usage is TRBV7-8 and J usage is TRBJ2-7; TRBD1 agrees at 9 bases. Germline V lookup: CDR1 SGHVS, CDR2 FQNEAQ. This CDR3 is 16 amino acids long. The V and J ends lost 6 bases and 3 bases, in that order; junction bases with no gene match: 12. For the CDR3, the DNA is TGTGCCAGCAGTGGGGTGACAGGGGGAATCCTCTACGAGCAGTACTTC. Amino acid sequence: CASSGVTGGILYEQYF.

In this sample, this clone turned up many times. The chain uses TRBV2 and TRBJ2-5; D gene uncertain. Germline values: CDR1 SNHLY, CDR2 FYNNEI. The CDR3 loop spans 15 amino acids. V was cut by 9 bases and J by 0 bases, with 17 bases left in between. The CDR3: CARKRPRAYQETQYF. CDR3 coding DNA: TGTGCCAGGAAGAGACCACGGGCCTACCAAGAGACCCAGTACTTC. The entire variable domain, with the rest obtained from reference TRBV2 and TRBJ2-5, is as follows: EPEVTQTPSHQVTQMGQEVILRCVPISNHLYFYWYRQILGQKVEFLVSFYNNEISEKSEIFDDQFSVERPDGSNFTLKIRSTKLEDSAMYFCARKRPRAYQETQYFGPGTRLLVL.

This clone was found a few times. The chain carries TRBV28 and TRBJ1-2; no definite D call. The germline CDR1 and CDR2 sequences are MDHEN and SYDVKM. V was shortened by 5 bases and J by 6 bases, with 10 bases between the two germline ends. This CDR3 spans 12 amino acids. CDR3 amino acids: CASSIGRNGYTF. The DNA for the CDR3 is TGTGCCAGCAGTATTGGGCGGAATGGCTACACCTTC.

In this sample, this clone turned up many times. This sequence joins TRBV7-3 and TRBJ2-7; the D is unclear. From germline, CDR1 is SGHTA and CDR2 FQGTGA. The length of the CDR3 is 14 residues. The V and J ends lost 1 base and 1 base respectively, with 8 bases between them. CDR3: CASSLRLGSYEQYF. DNA for the CDR3: TGTGCCAGCAGCTTAAGGTTAGGGTCCTACGAGCAGTACTTC.